The T cell receptor (beta chain) under discussion was sequenced for a study of blood T cell repertoires in COVID-19. About the research overall: Spain, Italy and the United States supplied samples that represented acute and convalescent COVID-19. PBMCs, B-cell-depleted T cells, or T cells provided the cDNA or gDNA that made up the material.

Ages ranged from about 18 to 89 years, with residence in about 23 US areas. Per the study methods: Amplification of reference gene primers provided the estimated nucleated cell counts. The method was immunoSEQ multiplex PCR; TCRdb's version includes in-frame clones alone and lacks a portion of them. For V, J and clone size, that table is used; D and trimming come from the DNA. The sample lists about 270,000 clones, about 87% occurring once. Unmatched junction bases numbered 8, after V lost 5 bases and J lost 6 bases. This CDR3 has 15 amino acids. Germline CDR1 is SEHNR and CDR2 is FQNEAQ (reference sequence).

The receptor was derived from a woman in her twenties or thirties with acute COVID-19. This chain links TRBV7-9 with TRBJ2-1; TRBD2 matches 9 bases. Sequenced sample: PBMCs or T cells enriched from blood (not recorded which). Here the CDR3 reads CASSPGGRAGNEQFF. CDR3 in DNA: TGTGCCAGCAGCCCGGGCGGGAGGGCGGGCAATGAGCAGTTCTTC.